The clone carrying this T cell receptor (beta chain) was observed a handful of times. Its antigen is unidentified. Via MiXCR, TCRdb re-called the 5' RACE reads, giving one row per CDR3 protein. The table records around 490,000 distinct CDR3 sequences, nearly 15% of them present only once. This record comes from a study of identical twins. Study-wide results and limits: Models predicted too little out-of-frame TCR alpha sharing in monozygotic twins. Among out-of-frame alpha sequences shared by twins, low generation probability occurred in excess. Twins' surplus sharing was weaker for beta out-of-frame sequences.

The germline V and J ends were trimmed by 0 bases and 5 bases, with 12 bases remaining between them. Germline V CDR1 and CDR2: SGHTS, YDEGEE. This CDR3 contains 15 residues. The same data also went into a second study, on yellow fever vaccine responses in identical twins.

The rearrangement joins TRBV5-8 to TRBJ2-1, with D perhaps being TRBD1 or TRBD2 (6 bases each). The TCR originated in a woman aged 18-29 years in good health. The specimen sequenced was CD4+ T cells sorted from blood. This chain's CDR3 is CASSLVQGGNNEQFF. CDR3 nucleotide sequence: TGTGCCAGCAGCTTGGTACAGGGAGGTAACAATGAGCAGTTCTTC.